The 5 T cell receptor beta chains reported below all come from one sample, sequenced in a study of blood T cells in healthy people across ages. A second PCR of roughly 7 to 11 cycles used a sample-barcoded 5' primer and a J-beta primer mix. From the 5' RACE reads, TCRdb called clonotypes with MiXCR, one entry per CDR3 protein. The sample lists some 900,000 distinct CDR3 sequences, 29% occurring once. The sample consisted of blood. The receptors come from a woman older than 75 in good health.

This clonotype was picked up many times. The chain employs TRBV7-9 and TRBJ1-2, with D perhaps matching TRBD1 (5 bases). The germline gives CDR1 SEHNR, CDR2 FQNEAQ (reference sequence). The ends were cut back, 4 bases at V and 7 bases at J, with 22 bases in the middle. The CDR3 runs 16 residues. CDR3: CASSSLGPISLLGYTF. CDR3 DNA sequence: TGTGCCAGCAGCTCCCTGGGACCTATCTCACTCCTTGGCTACACCTTC.

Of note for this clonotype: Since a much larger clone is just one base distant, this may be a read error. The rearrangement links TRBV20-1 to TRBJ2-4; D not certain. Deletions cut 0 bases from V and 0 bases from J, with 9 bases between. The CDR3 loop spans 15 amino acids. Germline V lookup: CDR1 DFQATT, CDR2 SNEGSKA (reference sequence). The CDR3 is CSAREDGGAKNIQYF. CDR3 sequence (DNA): TGCAGTGCTAGAGAGGACGGCGGAGCCAAAAACATTCAGTACTTC.

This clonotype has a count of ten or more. The CDR3 sequence is CASSSSPNYGYTF. CDR3 coding DNA: TGTGCCAGCAGTTCCTCCCCTAACTATGGCTACACCTTC. The V gene is TRBV6-5, the J gene TRBJ1-2; D not resolved. The V end was cut by 4 bases, the J end by 0 bases, with 6 bases between. This CDR3 is built from 13 residues. Germline V gene data show CDR1 as MNHEY and CDR2 as SVGAGI.

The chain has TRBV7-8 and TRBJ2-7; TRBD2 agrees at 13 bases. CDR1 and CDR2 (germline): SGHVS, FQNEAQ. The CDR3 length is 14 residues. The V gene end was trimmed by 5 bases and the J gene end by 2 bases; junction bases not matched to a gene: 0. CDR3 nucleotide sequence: TGTGCCAGCAGCACTAGCGGGAGGGCCTACGAGCAGTACTTC. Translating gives CASSTSGRAYEQYF.

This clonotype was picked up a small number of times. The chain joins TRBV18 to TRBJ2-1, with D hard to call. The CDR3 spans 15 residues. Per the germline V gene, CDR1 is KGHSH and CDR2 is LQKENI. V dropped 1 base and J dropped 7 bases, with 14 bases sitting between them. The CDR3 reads CASSPRQAMGNEQFF. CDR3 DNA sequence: TGTGCCAGCTCACCACGGCAAGCTATGGGGAATGAGCAGTTCTTC.